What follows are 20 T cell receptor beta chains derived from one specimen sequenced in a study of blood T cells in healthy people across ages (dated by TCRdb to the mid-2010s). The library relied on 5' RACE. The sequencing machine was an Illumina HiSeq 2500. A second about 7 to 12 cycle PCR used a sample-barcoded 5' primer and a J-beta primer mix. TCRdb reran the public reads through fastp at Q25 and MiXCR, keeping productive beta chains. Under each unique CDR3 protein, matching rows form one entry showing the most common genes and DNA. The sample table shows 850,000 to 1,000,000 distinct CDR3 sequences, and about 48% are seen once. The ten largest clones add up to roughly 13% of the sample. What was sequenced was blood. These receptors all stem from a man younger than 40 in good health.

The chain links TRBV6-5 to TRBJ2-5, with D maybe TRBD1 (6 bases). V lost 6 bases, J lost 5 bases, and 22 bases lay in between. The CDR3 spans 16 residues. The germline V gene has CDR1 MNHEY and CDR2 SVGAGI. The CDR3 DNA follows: TGTGCCAGCAGGAACTATCTATCCAGGGGATACGAGACCCAGTACTTC. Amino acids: CASRNYLSRGYETQYF.

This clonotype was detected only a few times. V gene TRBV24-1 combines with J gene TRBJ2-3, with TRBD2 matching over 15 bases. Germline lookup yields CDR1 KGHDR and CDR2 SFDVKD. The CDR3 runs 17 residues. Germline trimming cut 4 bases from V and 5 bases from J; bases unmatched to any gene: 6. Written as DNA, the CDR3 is TGTGCCACCAGTGAAGGACTAGCGGGGGGGCTTGGAGATACGCAGTATTTT. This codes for CATSEGLAGGLGDTQYF.

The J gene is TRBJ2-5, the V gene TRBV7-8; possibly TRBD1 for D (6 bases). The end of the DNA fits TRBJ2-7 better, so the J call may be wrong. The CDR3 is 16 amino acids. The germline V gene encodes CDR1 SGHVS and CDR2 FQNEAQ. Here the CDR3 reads CASSSPGQKRGYEQYF. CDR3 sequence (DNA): TGTGCCAGCAGCTCTCCGGGACAAAAAAGAGGTTACGAGCAGTACTTC.

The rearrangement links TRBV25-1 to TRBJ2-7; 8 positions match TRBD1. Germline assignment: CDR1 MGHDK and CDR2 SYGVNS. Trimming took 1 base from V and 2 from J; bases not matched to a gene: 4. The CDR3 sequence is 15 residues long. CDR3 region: CASSESDRVTYEQYF. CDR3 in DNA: TGTGCCAGCAGTGAATCGGACAGGGTAACCTACGAGCAGTACTTC.

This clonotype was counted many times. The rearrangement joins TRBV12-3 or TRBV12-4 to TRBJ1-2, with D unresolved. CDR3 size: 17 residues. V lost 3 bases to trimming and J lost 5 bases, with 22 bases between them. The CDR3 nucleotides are TGTGCCAGCAGTTTTTCTTATCCATGGACCGCCAATTATGGCTACACCTTC. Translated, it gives CASSFSYPWTANYGYTF.

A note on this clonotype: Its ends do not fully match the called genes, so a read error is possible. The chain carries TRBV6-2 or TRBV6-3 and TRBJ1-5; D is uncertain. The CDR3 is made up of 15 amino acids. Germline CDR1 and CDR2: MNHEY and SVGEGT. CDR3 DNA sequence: TGTGTCAGCAGTTACTCGATGGGGAAAAATCAGCCCCAGCATTTT. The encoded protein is CVSSYSMGKNQPQHF.

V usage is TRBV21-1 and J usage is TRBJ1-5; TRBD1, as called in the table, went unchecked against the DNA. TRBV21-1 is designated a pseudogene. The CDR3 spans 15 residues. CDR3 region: CASSKAVAGSQPQHF. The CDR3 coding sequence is TGTGCCAGCAGCAAAGCTGTGGCAGGGAGTCAGCCCCAGCATTTT.

CDR3 in DNA: TGCGCCAGCAGCCAAGATTGGGAGCGGGGGGCCACCAGTGAGCAGTTCTTC. As protein: CASSQDWERGATSEQFF. The rearrangement uses TRBV4-3 and TRBJ2-1, with 9 bases lining up with TRBD2. CDR3 length equals 17 residues. V lost 0 bases to trimming and J lost 9 bases; unmatched junction nucleotides: 12. CDR1 LGHNA and CDR2 YSLEER come from the germline V gene.

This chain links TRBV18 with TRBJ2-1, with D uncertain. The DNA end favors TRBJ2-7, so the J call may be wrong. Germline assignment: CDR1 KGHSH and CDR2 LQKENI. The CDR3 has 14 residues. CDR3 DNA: TGTGCCAGCTCACCCTCGGAATTTTACAATGAGCAGTACTTC. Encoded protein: CASSPSEFYNEQYF.

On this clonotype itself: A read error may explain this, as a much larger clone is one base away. CDR3 in DNA: TGCGCCAGCAGCCAGCCTAGCGGAGGACAGGGGGACTACGAGCAGTACTTC. Translated, it gives CASSQPSGGQGDYEQYF. The chain links TRBV4-1 to TRBJ2-7; 10 positions agree with TRBD1. Germline CDR1 is MGHRA and CDR2 is YSYEKL. V lost 3 bases to trimming and J lost 3 bases; unmatched junction nucleotides: 11. The CDR3 loop spans 17 amino acids.

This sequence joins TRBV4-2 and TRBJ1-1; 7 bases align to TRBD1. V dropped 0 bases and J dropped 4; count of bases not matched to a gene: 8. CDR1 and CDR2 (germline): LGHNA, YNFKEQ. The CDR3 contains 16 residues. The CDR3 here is CASSQEGTAPATEAFF. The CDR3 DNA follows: TGTGCCAGCAGCCAAGAGGGGACAGCGCCGGCCACTGAAGCTTTCTTT.

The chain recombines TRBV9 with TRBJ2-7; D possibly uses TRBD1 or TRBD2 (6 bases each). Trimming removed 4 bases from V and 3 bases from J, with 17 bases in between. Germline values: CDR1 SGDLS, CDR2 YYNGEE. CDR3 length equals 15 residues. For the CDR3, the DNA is TGTGCCAGCAGCATCACGGAGAGGGGGGACTACGAGCAGTACTTC. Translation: CASSITERGDYEQYF.

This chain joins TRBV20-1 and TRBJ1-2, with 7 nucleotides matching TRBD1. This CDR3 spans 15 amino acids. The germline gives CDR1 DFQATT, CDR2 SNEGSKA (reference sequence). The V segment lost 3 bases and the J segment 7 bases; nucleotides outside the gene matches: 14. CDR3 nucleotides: TGCAGTGCTAGCCCCGCGGGACAGCCTTATCGTGGCTACACCTTC. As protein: CSASPAGQPYRGYTF.

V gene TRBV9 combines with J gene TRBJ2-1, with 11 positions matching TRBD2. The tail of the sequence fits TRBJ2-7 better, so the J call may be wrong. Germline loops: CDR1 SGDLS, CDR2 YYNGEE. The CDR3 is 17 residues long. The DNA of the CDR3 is TGTGCCAGCAGCGAACTAGCGGGGGCGATCTCCTACAATGAGCAGTACTTC. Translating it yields CASSELAGAISYNEQYF.

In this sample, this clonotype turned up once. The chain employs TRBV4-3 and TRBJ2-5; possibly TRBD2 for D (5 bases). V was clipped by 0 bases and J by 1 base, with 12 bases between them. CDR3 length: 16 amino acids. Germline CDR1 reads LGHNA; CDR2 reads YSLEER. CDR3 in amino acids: CASSQEGGQSQETQYF. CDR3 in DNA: TGCGCCAGCAGCCAAGAAGGAGGTCAGTCCCAAGAGACCCAGTACTTC.

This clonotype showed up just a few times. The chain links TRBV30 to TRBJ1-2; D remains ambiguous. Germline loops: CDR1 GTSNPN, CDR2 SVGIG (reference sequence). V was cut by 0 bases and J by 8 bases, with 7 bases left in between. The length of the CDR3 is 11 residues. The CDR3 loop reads CAWSVLRGYTF. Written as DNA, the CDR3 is TGTGCCTGGAGTGTCTTACGGGGCTACACCTTC. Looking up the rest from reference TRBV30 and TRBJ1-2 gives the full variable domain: SQTIHQWPATLVQPVGSPLSLECTVEGTSNPNLYWYRQAAGRGLQLLFYSVGIGQISSEVPQNLSASRPQDRQFILSSKKLLLSDSGFYLCAWSVLRGYTFGSGTRLTVV.

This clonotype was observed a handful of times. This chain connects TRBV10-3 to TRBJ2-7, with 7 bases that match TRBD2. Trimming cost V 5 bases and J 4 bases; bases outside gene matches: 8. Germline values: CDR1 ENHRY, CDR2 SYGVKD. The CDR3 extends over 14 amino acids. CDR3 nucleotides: TGTGCCATCAGTCCGGGACTAAGTTTATACGAGCAGTACTTC. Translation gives CAISPGLSLYEQYF.

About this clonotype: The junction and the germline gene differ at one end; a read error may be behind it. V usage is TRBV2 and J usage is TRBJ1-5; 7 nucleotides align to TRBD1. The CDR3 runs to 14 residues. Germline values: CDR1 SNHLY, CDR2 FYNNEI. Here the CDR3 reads CASRDGQENRPQHF. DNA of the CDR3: TGTGCCAGCAGGGACGGACAGGAAAATCGGCCCCAGCATTTT.

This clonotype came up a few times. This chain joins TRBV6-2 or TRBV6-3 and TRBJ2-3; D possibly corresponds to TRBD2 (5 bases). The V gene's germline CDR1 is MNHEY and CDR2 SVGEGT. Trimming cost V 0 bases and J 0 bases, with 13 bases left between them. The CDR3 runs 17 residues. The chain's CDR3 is CASSYSGRRISTDTQYF. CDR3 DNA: TGTGCCAGCAGTTACTCGGGCAGGAGGATTAGCACAGATACGCAGTATTTT.

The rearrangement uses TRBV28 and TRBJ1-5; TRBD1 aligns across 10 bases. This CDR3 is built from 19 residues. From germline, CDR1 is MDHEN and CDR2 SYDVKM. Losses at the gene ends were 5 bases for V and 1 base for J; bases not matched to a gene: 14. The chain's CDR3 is CASSEAGDRGRGSNQPQHF. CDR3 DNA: TGTGCCAGCAGTGAGGCTGGGGACAGGGGTAGAGGCAGCAATCAGCCCCAGCATTTT.